The 9 T cell receptor beta chains below were found in one sample sequenced in a study of cytomegalovirus exposure and HLA in healthy donors. The study ran its PCR with 60 Vbeta and 13 Jbeta primers. Here immunoSEQ multiplex PCR was the method, and the copy in TCRdb shows in-frame clones only, minus some. The sample carries approximately 200,000 clones, around 74% recorded once. Sequencing used PBMCs. The receptors come from a girl aged 5 to 17 in good health and CMV-seropositive.

V gene TRBV7-2 combines with J gene TRBJ2-5; TRBD2 is a possible D gene (5 bases). The V gene lost 5 bases and the J gene lost 2 bases, with 9 bases spanning the gap. This CDR3 has 13 amino acids. Germline CDR1 reads SGHTA; CDR2 reads FQGNSA. CDR3 region: CASSRLAQETQYF. The CDR3 region has the DNA TGTGCCAGCAGCCGTCTAGCTCAAGAGACCCAGTACTTC.

The V call is TRBV2, the J call TRBJ2-1; 11 positions agree with TRBD2. The germline V gene has CDR1 SNHLY and CDR2 FYNNEI. V dropped 3 bases and J dropped 2; count of bases not matched to a gene: 3. CDR3 length: 16 residues. The CDR3 nucleotides are TGTGCCAGCAGTGAGATACTAGCGGGGGCCTACAATGAGCAGTTCTTC. This sequence encodes CASSEILAGAYNEQFF.

This clone was seen just once. The chain links TRBV5-6 to TRBJ1-1, with 7 bases fitting TRBD1. With 0 bases clipped from V and 5 bases from J, the junction kept 7 bases outside the gene matches. Germline lookup yields CDR1 SGHDT and CDR2 YYEEEE. This CDR3 is 15 amino acids long. DNA for the CDR3: TGTGCCAGCAGCTTGGTACAGGGGAGTTGGACTGAAGCTTTCTTT. This encodes CASSLVQGSWTEAFF.

V gene TRBV10-1 combines with J gene TRBJ2-1; 10 nucleotides agree with TRBD2. V lost 3 bases, J lost 8 bases, and 7 bases stayed unmatched. The CDR3 loop spans 15 amino acids. Germline V gives CDR1 WNHNN, CDR2 SYGVQD (reference sequence). CDR3 amino acids: CASSEILAGPDEQFF. The CDR3, as DNA: TGCGCCAGCAGTGAAATACTAGCGGGGCCCGATGAGCAGTTCTTC.

The rearrangement joins TRBV10-3 to TRBJ2-5; 8 positions agree with TRBD1. The CDR3 loop spans 15 amino acids. Germline loops: CDR1 ENHRY, CDR2 SYGVKD. With V trimmed by 6 bases and J by 4 bases, 10 bases remained unmatched. CDR3 nucleotide sequence: TGTGCCATCAGCTGGGACAGGAAGGGGGGAGAGACCCAGTACTTC. Its translation: CAISWDRKGGETQYF.

V usage is TRBV11-2 and J usage is TRBJ2-7; D is possibly TRBD1 (6 bases). Germline lookup yields CDR1 SGHAT and CDR2 FQNNGV. V lost 5 bases and J lost 1, with 15 bases in between. This CDR3 region has 15 residues. The CDR3 reads CASSPWDILSYEQYF. CDR3 nucleotide sequence: TGTGCCAGCAGCCCATGGGACATATTATCCTACGAGCAGTACTTC. The whole variable domain, filled in from reference TRBV11-2 and TRBJ2-7, reads EAGVAQSPRYKIIEKRQSVAFWCNPISGHATLYWYQQILGQGPKLLIQFQNNGVVDDSQLPKDRFSAERLKGVDSTLKIQPAKLEDSAVYLCASSPWDILSYEQYFGPGTRLTVT.

There are a few counts of this clone. CDR3: CAWSVAGTAYEQYF. The DNA of the CDR3 is TGTGCCTGGAGTGTGGCCGGGACAGCATACGAGCAGTACTTC. The rearrangement joins TRBV30 to TRBJ2-7; 7 bases agree with TRBD1. Looked up from germline, CDR1 is GTSNPN and CDR2 is SVGIG (reference sequence). Trimming removed 0 bases from V and 4 bases from J; junction bases left unmatched: 6. The CDR3 sequence is 14 residues long.

This clone is a singleton in its sample. V and J are TRBV10-3 and TRBJ1-2, with D unresolved. The CDR3 is 15 amino acids. CDR1 is ENHRY and CDR2 is SYGVKD in the germline V gene. V shed 2 bases and J shed 2 bases, with 12 bases lying between them. The DNA for the CDR3 is TGTGCCATCAGTGAGGTTGTCAGCGTAAACTATGGCTACACCTTC. Translated: CAISEVVSVNYGYTF.

CDR3 region: CASSQDGAGGTEAFF. As DNA, the CDR3 is TGCGCCAGCAGCCAAGATGGGGCAGGGGGAACTGAAGCTTTCTTT. This chain connects TRBV4-3 to TRBJ1-1; 7 nucleotides agree with TRBD1. V lost 0 bases to trimming and J lost 5 bases; unmatched junction nucleotides: 6. CDR3 length: 15 amino acids. The V gene's germline CDR1 is LGHNA and CDR2 YSLEER.